The rows below give T cell receptor beta chains drawn from one sample of a study of T cells in Graves' hyperthyroidism and ophthalmopathy. Each CDR3 protein gets one entry after TCRdb re-called the multiplex PCR reads with MiXCR. The sample lists hundreds of thousands of distinct CDR3 sequences, around 38% seen once, with over 8% in the top ten. The sample comprised blood. These receptors all come from a man aged 18 to 35 with Graves' hyperthyroidism. CDR3s include the opening cysteine and the closing phenylalanine or tryptophan. The D gene is left open where the match is weak. Clone size, where shown, is once, few, many, or a class for clones that have expanded.

j_call,clone_size,d_call,cdr3_length,v_call,cdr3_nt,cdr3_aa
TRBJ1-1,few,TRBD1,14,TRBV7-2,TGTGCCAGCAGCTGGACAGGGGGATACACTGAAGCTTTCTTT,CASSWTGGYTEAFF
TRBJ2-7,many,-,12,TRBV10-3,TGTGCCCATAGGGCGGAGACCTACGAGCAGTACTTC,CAHRAETYEQYF
TRBJ2-5,few,-,14,TRBV7-2,TGTGCCAGCAGTCAACAGGCGACCCAAGAGACCCAGTACTTC,CASSQQATQETQYF
TRBJ1-2,-,-,13,TRBV27,TGTGCCAGCGGGGAGGGGGGCTTGTACGGCTACACCTTC,CASGEGGLYGYTF
TRBJ1-1,-,-,16,TRBV5-6,TGTGCCAGCAGCTTGGTAGTGACAGCCTGGGGAACTGAAGCTTTCTTT,CASSLVVTAWGTEAFF
TRBJ2-5,-,-,13,TRBV10-3,TGTGCCATCAGTGAGACAGGCGGGGAGACCCAGTACTTC,CAISETGGETQYF
TRBJ2-7,many,TRBD1,13,TRBV19,TGTGCCAGCTCCTTCGGGACAGGGTACGAGCAGTACTTC,CASSFGTGYEQYF
TRBJ1-5,-,-,12,TRBV15,TGTGCCACTAGGGGGGGGAATGGGCCCCAGCATTTT,CATRGGNGPQHF
TRBJ2-5,many,-,12,TRBV13,TGTGCCAGCAGCTTAGGTACCTCAGATTCGTACTTC,CASSLGTSDSYF
TRBJ1-1,-,-,15,TRBV10-2,TGTGCCAGCAGGGGACTGCAGGCTTCGAACACTGAAGCTTTCTTT,CASRGLQASNTEAFF
TRBJ2-5,-,-,15,TRBV2,TGTGCCAGCAGGGCAAGGGGGGGAGGAGGAGAGACCCAGTACTTC,CASRARGGGGETQYF
TRBJ2-2,-,-,14,TRBV4-1,TGCGCCAGCAGCCATCTATCGGGGGCCGGGGAGCTGTTTTTT,CASSHLSGAGELFF
TRBJ2-2,few,-,13,TRBV7-6,TGTGCCGCCTCCCCCCCCCCGCCGGGGGAGCTGTTTTTT,CAASPPPPGELFF
TRBJ1-6,few,TRBD1,14,TRBV11-3,TGTGCCAGCGGAACAGGGGTTTCGAATTCACCCCTCCACTTT,CASGTGVSNSPLHF
TRBJ2-7,-,-,14,TRBV7-9,TGTGCCAGCAGCACCGTGGAAAATCCCTACGAGCAGTACTTC,CASSTVENPYEQYF
TRBJ2-6,many,-,14,TRBV19,TGTGCCAGTAGCATCCGCTCTGGGGCCAACGTCCTGACTTTC,CASSIRSGANVLTF
TRBJ2-7,-,-,13,TRBV7-6,TGTGCCAGCAGCTTAGATCTTTCGGTCGAGCAGTACTTC,CASSLDLSVEQYF
TRBJ1-5,-,-,14,TRBV5-4,TGTGCCAGCAGCCGAGAACGAGGGAATCAGCCCCAGCATTTT,CASSRERGNQPQHF
TRBJ1-1,few,-,12,TRBV19,TGTGCCACCGAAGGGAGGGGAAGGAAGGCTTTCTTT,CATEGRGRKAFF
TRBJ1-6,-,-,15,TRBV7-9,TGTGCCAGCAGCCAGGGCGGAGAAGCCCAATCACCCCTCCACTTT,CASSQGGEAQSPLHF
TRBJ2-7,-,TRBD1,14,TRBV7-6,TGTGCCAGCAGCCGTACCGGGACAGACTACGAGCAGTACTTC,CASSRTGTDYEQYF
TRBJ1-1,-,-,14,TRBV20-1,TGCAGTGCTAGAGATGGAGAGGCTAACACTGAAGCTTTCTTT,CSARDGEANTEAFF
TRBJ2-3,-,TRBD2,16,TRBV9,TGTGCCAGCAGCGTAGATATAGCGGGTGTCACAGATACGCAGTATTTT,CASSVDIAGVTDTQYF
TRBJ2-5,-,-,14,TRBV7-8,TGTGCCAGCAGCCGACTAGGGGGTAAAGAGACCCAGTACTTC,CASSRLGGKETQYF
TRBJ1-6,once,TRBD1,15,TRBV7-8,TGTGCCAGCAGCTTCACAGGGGGCGTGGATTCACCCCTCCACTTT,CASSFTGGVDSPLHF
TRBJ2-7,-,-,15,TRBV9,TGTGCCAGCAGCGTCGAGGCAGGGCCGTCCTACGAGCAGTACTTC,CASSVEAGPSYEQYF
TRBJ1-5,few,TRBD1,14,TRBV13,TGTGCCAGCAGCTTAAGGGGGCCCAATCAGCCCCAGCATTTT,CASSLRGPNQPQHF
TRBJ1-2,many,-,16,TRBV7-9,TGTGCCAGCATCCCCGGGTCCGTAACCAGACTGCGTGGCTACACCTTC,CASIPGSVTRLRGYTF
TRBJ2-5,-,TRBD2,15,TRBV12-3/TRBV12-4,TGTGCCAGCAGGCGGACTAGCGGAGGACAAGAGACCCAGTACTTC,CASRRTSGGQETQYF
TRBJ2-5,-,TRBD2,18,TRBV19,TGTGCCAGTAGTACAGGGACTAGCGGGACTAGGGATCAAGAGACCCAGTACTTC,CASSTGTSGTRDQETQYF
TRBJ2-7,-,-,14,TRBV6-5,TGCGCCAGCAGCGAGTGGGACTACCAGGGGGAGCAGTACTTC,CASSEWDYQGEQYF
TRBJ2-2,once,-,14,TRBV15,TGTGCCACCAGCAAAAACCAGGGATCCGGGGAGCTGTTTTTT,CATSKNQGSGELFF
TRBJ2-7,-,-,12,TRBV2,TGTGCCGGCCGGGGGAGCTCCTACGAGCAGTACTTC,CAGRGSSYEQYF
TRBJ1-6,-,TRBD1,14,TRBV5-6,TGTGCCAGCAGCCGAGACAGGGTAACTTCACCCCTCCACTTT,CASSRDRVTSPLHF
TRBJ2-5,-,-,12,TRBV15,TGTGCCACCAGCAACCCTCGGGAGACCCAGTACTTC,CATSNPRETQYF
TRBJ1-1,-,-,16,TRBV9,TGTGCCAGCAGCCAGTGGGTTAACAGCATGAACACTGAAGCTTTCTTT,CASSQWVNSMNTEAFF
TRBJ2-2,-,-,16,TRBV7-3,TGTGCCAGCAGCCCCAGAGGGGACCCGGGGACCGGGGAGCTGTTTTTT,CASSPRGDPGTGELFF
TRBJ1-5,many,-,14,TRBV19,TGTGCCAGTAGTAGAGGGTCTATCAATCAGCCCCAGCATTTT,CASSRGSINQPQHF
TRBJ1-2,many,-,13,TRBV2,TGTGCCAGCTTCCGGGGGATTGGCTATGGCTACACCTTC,CASFRGIGYGYTF
TRBJ1-2,-,-,10,TRBV20-1,TGCAGTGCTAGAGATCACGGCTACACCTTC,CSARDHGYTF
TRBJ1-2,many,-,12,TRBV4-1,TGCGCCAGCAGCCAAGGGGCCACGAGCGCGACCTTC,CASSQGATSATF
TRBJ2-7,few,-,14,TRBV5-1,TGCGCCAGCAGCTTGGTTGACTGGTACTACGAGCAGTACTTC,CASSLVDWYYEQYF
TRBJ2-5,many,TRBD1,13,TRBV7-9,TGTGCCAGCAGTGGACAGGGGGAAGAGACCCAGTACTTC,CASSGQGEETQYF
TRBJ2-5,-,-,12,TRBV29-1,TGCAGCGTTGAAGATGTCCCCGAGACGCAGTACTTC,CSVEDVPETQYF
TRBJ1-5,many,-,15,TRBV7-8,TGTGCCAGCACCGAACGACCCTACCTTAATCAGCCCCAGCATTTT,CASTERPYLNQPQHF
TRBJ1-1,-,-,15,TRBV4-1,TGCGCCAGCAGCCAATATCTTGCGGGGAGAACTGAAGCTTTCTTT,CASSQYLAGRTEAFF
TRBJ2-5,-,TRBD1,13,TRBV7-2,TGTGCCAGTACCCAGGGGGTAGGGGAGACCCAGTACTTC,CASTQGVGETQYF
TRBJ1-1,-,-,15,TRBV6-5,TGTGCCAGCAGTTACACCTCGCAGGGGAACACTGAAGCTTTCTTT,CASSYTSQGNTEAFF
TRBJ2-7,-,-,13,TRBV27,TGTGCCAGCAGTTATCGTAGGCCCTACGAGCAGTACTTC,CASSYRRPYEQYF
TRBJ1-1,-,-,14,TRBV20-1,TGCAGTGCTAGAAAAGGATCGGTGAACACTGAAGCTTTCTTT,CSARKGSVNTEAFF
TRBJ1-5,-,-,14,TRBV14,TGTGCCAGCAGCCACTCGGGAGTCTCTCAGCCCCAGCATTTT,CASSHSGVSQPQHF
TRBJ1-1,-,TRBD1,14,TRBV4-3,TGCGCCAGCAGCCAAGAGGACAGGTACACTGAAGCTTTCTTT,CASSQEDRYTEAFF
TRBJ2-5,-,-,15,TRBV15,TGTGCCACCAGCAGGGGATCAGGGGTTCTAGAGACCCAGTACTTC,CATSRGSGVLETQYF
TRBJ1-6,many,TRBD1,14,TRBV25-1,TGTGCCACCCACAATGGACAGGGTAATTCACCCCTCCACTTT,CATHNGQGNSPLHF
TRBJ2-5,few,-,15,TRBV20-1,TGCAGTGCTAGTTTTCAGGACGGAATACAAGAGACCCAGTACTTC,CSASFQDGIQETQYF